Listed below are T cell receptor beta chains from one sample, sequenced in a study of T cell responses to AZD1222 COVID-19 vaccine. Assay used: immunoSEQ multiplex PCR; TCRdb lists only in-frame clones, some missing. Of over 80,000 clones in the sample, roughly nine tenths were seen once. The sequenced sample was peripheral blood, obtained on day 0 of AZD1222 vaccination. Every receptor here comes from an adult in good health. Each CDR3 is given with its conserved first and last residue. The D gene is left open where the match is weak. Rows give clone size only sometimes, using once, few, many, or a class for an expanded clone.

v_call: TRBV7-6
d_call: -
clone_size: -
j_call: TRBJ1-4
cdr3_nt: TGTGCCAGCAGCTTATGGGCAGGGTCTAATGAAAAACTGTTTTTT
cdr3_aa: CASSLWAGSNEKLFF

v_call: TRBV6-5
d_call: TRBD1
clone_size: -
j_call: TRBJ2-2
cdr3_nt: TGTGCCAGCGGATGGACAGGGGGCCGGGCCGGGGAGCTGTTTTTT
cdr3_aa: CASGWTGGRAGELFF

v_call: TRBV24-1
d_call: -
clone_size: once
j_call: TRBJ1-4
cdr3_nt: TGTGCCACCAGTGACCCTGACATGCTTAAGGAAAAACTGTTTTTT
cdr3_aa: CATSDPDMLKEKLFF

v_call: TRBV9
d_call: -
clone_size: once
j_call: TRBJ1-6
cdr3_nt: TGTGCCAGCAGCGCGGACACCGTCTTAGGCCCCCTCCACTTT
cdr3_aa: CASSADTVLGPLHF

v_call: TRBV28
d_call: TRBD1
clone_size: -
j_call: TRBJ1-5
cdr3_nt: TGTGCCAGCAGGTCGACAGGGATTGGTCAGCCCCAGCATTTT
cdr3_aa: CASRSTGIGQPQHF

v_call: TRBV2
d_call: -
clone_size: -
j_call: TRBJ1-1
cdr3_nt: TGTGCCAGCAGTGAATCGACAGTGGACACCACTGAAGCTTTCTTT
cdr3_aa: CASSESTVDTTEAFF

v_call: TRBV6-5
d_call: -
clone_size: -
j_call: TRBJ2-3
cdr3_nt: TGTGCCAGCAGTAGGGGGGACGGTACGCAGTATTTT
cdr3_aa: CASSRGDGTQYF

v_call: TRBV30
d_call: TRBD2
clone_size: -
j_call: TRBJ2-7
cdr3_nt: TGTGCCTGGAGTGTTCCTAGGCGGGAGGGCTCCTACGAGCAGTACTTC
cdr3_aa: CAWSVPRREGSYEQYF

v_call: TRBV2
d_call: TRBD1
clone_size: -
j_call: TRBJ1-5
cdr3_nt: TGTGCCAGCAGCTGGGGACAGGGGGCTCAGCCCCAGCATTTT
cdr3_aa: CASSWGQGAQPQHF

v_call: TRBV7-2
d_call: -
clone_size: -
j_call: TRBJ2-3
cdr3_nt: TGTGCCAGCAGCCCCCGGGGCAGATCTAGCACAGATACGCAGTATTTT
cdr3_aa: CASSPRGRSSTDTQYF

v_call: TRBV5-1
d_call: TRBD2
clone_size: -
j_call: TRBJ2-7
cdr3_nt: TGCGCCAGCAGCGAGGATCTAGCGGAGGAGCAGTACTTC
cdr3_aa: CASSEDLAEEQYF

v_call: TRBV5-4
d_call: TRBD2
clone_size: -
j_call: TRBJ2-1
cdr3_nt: TGTGCCAGCAGAGCCGGGACTAGCGGGAGCCAGGGTGAGCAGTTCTTC
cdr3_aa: CASRAGTSGSQGEQFF

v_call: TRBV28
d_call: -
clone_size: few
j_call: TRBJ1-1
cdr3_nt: TGTGCCAGCAGTTTACCAGCGAACACTGAAGCTTTCTTT
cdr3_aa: CASSLPANTEAFF

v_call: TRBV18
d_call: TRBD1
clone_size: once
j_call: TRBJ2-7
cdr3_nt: TGTGCCAGCTCACCTTGGCAGGGGGTGGACGAGCAGTACTTC
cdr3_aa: CASSPWQGVDEQYF

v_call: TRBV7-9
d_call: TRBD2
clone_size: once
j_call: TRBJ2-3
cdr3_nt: TGTGCCAGCAGCCCGTTCAGCGGGAGGGTAAACGCAGATACGCAGTATTTT
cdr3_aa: CASSPFSGRVNADTQYF

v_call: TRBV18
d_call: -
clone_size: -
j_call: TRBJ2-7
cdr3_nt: TGTGCCAGCTCACCCGGGCAGGTTATGGTCCACGAGCAGTACTTC
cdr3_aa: CASSPGQVMVHEQYF

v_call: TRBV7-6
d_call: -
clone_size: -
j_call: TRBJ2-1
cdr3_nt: TGTGCCAGCAGCGCAGATAGGGGAATTTTCTACAATGAGCAGTTCTTC
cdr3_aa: CASSADRGIFYNEQFF

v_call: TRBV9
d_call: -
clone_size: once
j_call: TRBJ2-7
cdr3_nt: TGTGCCAGCAGCCCGGGAGGGGGACAGGTCCCCTACGAGCAGTACTTC
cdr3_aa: CASSPGGGQVPYEQYF

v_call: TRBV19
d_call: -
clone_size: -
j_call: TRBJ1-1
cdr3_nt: TGTGCCAGTACCCCGGGACGGCAGAACACTGAAGCTTTCTTT
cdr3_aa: CASTPGRQNTEAFF

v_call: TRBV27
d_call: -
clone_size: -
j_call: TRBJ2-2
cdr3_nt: TGTGCCAGCAGTTTATCAGGCGGGACTGCGAACACCGGGGAGCTGTTTTTT
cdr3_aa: CASSLSGGTANTGELFF

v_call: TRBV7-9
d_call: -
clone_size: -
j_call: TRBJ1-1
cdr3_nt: TGTGCCAGCAGCTACGGGGGCCCGATGAACACTGAAGCTTTCTTT
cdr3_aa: CASSYGGPMNTEAFF

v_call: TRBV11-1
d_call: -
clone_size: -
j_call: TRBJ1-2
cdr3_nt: TGTGCCAGCAGCTCAATGGCTGCTACCCTGAACTATGGCTACACCTTC
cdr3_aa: CASSSMAATLNYGYTF

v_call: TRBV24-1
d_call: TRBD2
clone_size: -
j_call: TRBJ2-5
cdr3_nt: TGTGCCACCAGTGATTCTAGCGGGGGCGAGACCCAGTACTTC
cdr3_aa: CATSDSSGGETQYF

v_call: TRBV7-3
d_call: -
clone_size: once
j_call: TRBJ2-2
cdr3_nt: TGTGCCAGCAGCTTATTTTCGGCCGGGGAGCTGTTTTTT
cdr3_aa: CASSLFSAGELFF

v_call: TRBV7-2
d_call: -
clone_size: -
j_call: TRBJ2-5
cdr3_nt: TGTGCCAGCAGCTTAGCCGCCCGGGAGACCCAGTACTTC
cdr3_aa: CASSLAARETQYF

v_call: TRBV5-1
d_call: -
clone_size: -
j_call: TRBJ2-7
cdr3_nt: TGCGCCAGCAGCTTTATAAGGGGCGAGCAGTACTTC
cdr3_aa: CASSFIRGEQYF

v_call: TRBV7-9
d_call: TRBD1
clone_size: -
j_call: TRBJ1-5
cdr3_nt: TGTGCCAGCAGCTTGGGACAGTATCAGCCCCAGCATTTT
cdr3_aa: CASSLGQYQPQHF

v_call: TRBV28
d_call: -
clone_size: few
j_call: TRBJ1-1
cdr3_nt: TGTGCCAGCAGTCCACCAAGCCGTGAAGCTTTCTTT
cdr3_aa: CASSPPSREAFF

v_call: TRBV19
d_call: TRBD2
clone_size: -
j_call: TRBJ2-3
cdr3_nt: TGTGCCAGTAGCGACCTAGCGGGAGGCACAGATACGCAGTATTTT
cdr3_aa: CASSDLAGGTDTQYF

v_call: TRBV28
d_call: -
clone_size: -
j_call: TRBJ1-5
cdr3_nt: TGTGCCAGCAGTTTATGGCAGGGAGACAATCAGCCCCAGCATTTT
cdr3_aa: CASSLWQGDNQPQHF

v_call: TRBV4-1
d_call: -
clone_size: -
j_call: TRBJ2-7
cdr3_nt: TGCGCCAGCAGCCAAGAGGTGGGGCGGGCGTCCGGCGAGCAGTACTTC
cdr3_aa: CASSQEVGRASGEQYF

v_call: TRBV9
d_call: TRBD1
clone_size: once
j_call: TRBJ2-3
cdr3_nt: TGTGCCAGCAGCCCCGGACAGGGCCAAGATACGCAGTATTTT
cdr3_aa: CASSPGQGQDTQYF

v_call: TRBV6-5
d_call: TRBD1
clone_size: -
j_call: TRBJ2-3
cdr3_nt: TGTGCCAGCAGTTACACAAGGGACAGGCCAGATACGCAGTATTTT
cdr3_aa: CASSYTRDRPDTQYF

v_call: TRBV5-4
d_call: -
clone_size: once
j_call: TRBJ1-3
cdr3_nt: TGTGCCAGCAGCTTGGCAGGGACGGGAAACACCATATATTTT
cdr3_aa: CASSLAGTGNTIYF

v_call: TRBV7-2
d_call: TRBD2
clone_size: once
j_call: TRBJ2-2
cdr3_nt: TGTGCCAGCAGCCCAAGCGGGAGGGCCGGCGGGGAGCTGTTTTTT
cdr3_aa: CASSPSGRAGGELFF

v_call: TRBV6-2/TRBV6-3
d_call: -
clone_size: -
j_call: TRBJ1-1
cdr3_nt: TGTGCCAGCAGTTACGGGGGGACTGAAGCTTTCTTT
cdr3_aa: CASSYGGTEAFF

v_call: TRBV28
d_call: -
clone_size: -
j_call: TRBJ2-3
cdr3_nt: TGTGCTGGACGAAGGGGAGGCGGGAGCACAGATACGCAGTATTTT
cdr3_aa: CAGRRGGGSTDTQYF

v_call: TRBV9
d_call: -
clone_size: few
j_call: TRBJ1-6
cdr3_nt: TGTGCCAGCAGCGGCGGTCCGGGACCCACATCGAGGTCACCCCTCCACTTT
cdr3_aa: CASSGGPGPTSRSPLHF

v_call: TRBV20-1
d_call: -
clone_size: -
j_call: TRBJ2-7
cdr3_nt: TGCAGTGCTAGTCCCGCCGGACGAACGAATCACGAGCAGTACTTC
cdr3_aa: CSASPAGRTNHEQYF

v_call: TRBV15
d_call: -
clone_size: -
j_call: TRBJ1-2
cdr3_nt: TGTGCCACCAGTCCTAGAGACAGAAACTATGGCTACACCTTC
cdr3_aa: CATSPRDRNYGYTF

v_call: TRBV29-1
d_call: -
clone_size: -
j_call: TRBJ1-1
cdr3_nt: TGCAGCGTTGAGCCAGGGGCCGGGACTGAAGCTTTCTTT
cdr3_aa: CSVEPGAGTEAFF

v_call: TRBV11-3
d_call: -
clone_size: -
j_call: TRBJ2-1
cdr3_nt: TGTGCCAGCAGCTTACGTCCAGGGGCCTCCTACAATGAGCAGTTCTTC
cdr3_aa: CASSLRPGASYNEQFF

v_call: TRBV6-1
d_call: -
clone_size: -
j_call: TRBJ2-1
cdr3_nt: TGTGCCAGCAGTGAATCTACGGGTACCTACAATGAGCAGTTCTTC
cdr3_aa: CASSESTGTYNEQFF

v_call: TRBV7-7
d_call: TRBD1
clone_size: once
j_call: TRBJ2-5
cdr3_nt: TGTGCTAGCAGCTCCGGACAGGGAGGTCAAGAGACCCAGTACTTC
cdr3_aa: CASSSGQGGQETQYF

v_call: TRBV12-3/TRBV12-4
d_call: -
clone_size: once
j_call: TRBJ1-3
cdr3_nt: TGTGCCAGCAGTTTAGTTGGGGGAAACACCATATATTTT
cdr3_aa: CASSLVGGNTIYF

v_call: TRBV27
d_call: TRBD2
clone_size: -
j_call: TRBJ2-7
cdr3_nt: TGTGCCAGCCGTCTCTCTAGCGGGCAAAACTACGAGCAGTACTTC
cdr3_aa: CASRLSSGQNYEQYF

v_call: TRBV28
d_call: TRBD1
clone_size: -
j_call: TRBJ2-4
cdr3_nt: TGTGCCAGCAGATCCGGGGACAGGGTGGCCAAAAACATTCAGTACTTC
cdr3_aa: CASRSGDRVAKNIQYF

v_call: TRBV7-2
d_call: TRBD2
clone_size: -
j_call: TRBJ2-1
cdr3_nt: TGTGCCAGCAGTCGACTAGCGGGAGGGCCATACTACAATGAGCAGTTCTTC
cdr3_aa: CASSRLAGGPYYNEQFF

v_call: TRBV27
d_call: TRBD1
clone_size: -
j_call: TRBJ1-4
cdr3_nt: TGTGCCAGCAGTTGGACAGGGGGGATTACAACTAATGAAAAACTGTTTTTT
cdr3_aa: CASSWTGGITTNEKLFF

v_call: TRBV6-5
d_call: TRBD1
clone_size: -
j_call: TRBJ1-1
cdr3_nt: TGTGCCAGCAGGAGGGCAGGGGGCGGGAACACTGAAGCTTTCTTT
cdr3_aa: CASRRAGGGNTEAFF

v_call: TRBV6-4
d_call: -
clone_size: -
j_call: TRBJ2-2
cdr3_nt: TGTGCCAGCAGTGTAAGGGGAAACACCGGGGAGCTGTTTTTT
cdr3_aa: CASSVRGNTGELFF

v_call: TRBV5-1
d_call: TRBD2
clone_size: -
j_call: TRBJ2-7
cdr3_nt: TGCGCCAGCAGCTTGGTTGGGGAGGGGCAGTACTTC
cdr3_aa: CASSLVGEGQYF